Detailed here is one T cell receptor beta chain. A much larger clone is a single base away; this may be a read error. The CDR3 length is 16 residues. CDR1 and CDR2 from the germline V gene are SGHTA and FQGNSA. This sample is drawn from a study of T cells in Graves' hyperthyroidism and ophthalmopathy. Template material for amplifying TCR beta CDR3 regions consisted of RNA transcripts. In the first-round RT-PCR of the TCR CDR3, the HTBI primer set was used. TCRdb reprocessed the multiplex PCR reads via MiXCR and lists one record per CDR3 protein. The data contain about 52,000 distinct CDR3 sequences, less than 50% of them singletons.

This chain links TRBV7-2 with TRBJ2-3; 9 bases are a match to TRBD2. The specimen sequenced was blood. The sequence was collected from a woman between 45 and 60 years old with Graves' ophthalmopathy. The CDR3 DNA sequence: TGCACCAGCAGCCAACGGGGACTAGCCAGCACAGATACGCAGTATTTT. Translating it yields CTSSQRGLASTDTQYF.